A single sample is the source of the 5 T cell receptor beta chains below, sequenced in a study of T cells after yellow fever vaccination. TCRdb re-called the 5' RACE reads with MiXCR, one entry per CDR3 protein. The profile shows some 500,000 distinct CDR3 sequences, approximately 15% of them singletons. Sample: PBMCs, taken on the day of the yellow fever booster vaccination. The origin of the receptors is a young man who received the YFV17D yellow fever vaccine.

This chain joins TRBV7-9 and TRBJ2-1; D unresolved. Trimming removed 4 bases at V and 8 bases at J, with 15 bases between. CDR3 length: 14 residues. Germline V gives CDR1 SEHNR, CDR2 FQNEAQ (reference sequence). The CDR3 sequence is CASSSNIGVDEQFF. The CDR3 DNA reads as TGTGCCAGCAGCTCGAATATTGGCGTTGATGAGCAGTTCTTC.

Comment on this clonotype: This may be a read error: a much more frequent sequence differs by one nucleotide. CDR3 loop: CASSPRTSRGTQYF. The CDR3 DNA sequence: TGTGCCAGCAGCCCCCGGACGTCCAGAGGGACCCAGTACTTC. This sequence joins TRBV12-3 or TRBV12-4 and TRBJ2-5; no clear D. The CDR3 length is 14 residues. V was pared by 6 bases and J by 7 bases, with 18 bases between.

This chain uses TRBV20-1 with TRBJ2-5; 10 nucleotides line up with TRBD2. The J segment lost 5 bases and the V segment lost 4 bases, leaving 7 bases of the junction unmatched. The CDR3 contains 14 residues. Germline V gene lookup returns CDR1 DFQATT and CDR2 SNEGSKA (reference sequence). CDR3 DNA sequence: TGCAGTGCTAAAGGGGGACTAGCGATGGAGACCCAGTACTTC. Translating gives CSAKGGLAMETQYF.

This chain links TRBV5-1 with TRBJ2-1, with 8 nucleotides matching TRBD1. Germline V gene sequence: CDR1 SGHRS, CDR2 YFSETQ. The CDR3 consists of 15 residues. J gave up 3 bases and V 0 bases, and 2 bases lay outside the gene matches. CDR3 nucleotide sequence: TGCGCCAGCAGCTTGGGTGGGACAGGCTACAATGAGCAGTTCTTC. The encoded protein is CASSLGGTGYNEQFF.

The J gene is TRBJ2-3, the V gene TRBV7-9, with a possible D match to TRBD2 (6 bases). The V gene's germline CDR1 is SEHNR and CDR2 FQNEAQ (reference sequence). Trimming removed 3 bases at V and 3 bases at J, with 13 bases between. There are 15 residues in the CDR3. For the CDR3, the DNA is TGTGCCAGCAGCTTTAGGGCGGGAACTACAGATACGCAGTATTTT. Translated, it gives CASSFRAGTTDTQYF.